These 9 T cell receptor beta chains were sequenced from one sample in a study of prognosis after radiotherapy for stage I lung cancer. CDR3 of TCR beta was amplified from genomic DNA via a two-round multiplex PCR. Each TRBV and TRBJ gene had its own primer in the first PCR round. TCRdb called the multiplex PCR reads again in MiXCR, with one record for every CDR3 protein. The sample includes roughly 27,000 distinct CDR3 sequences, around 42% of them seen just once. Specimen: PBMCs, collected before or after stereotactic body radiation therapy (not recorded which). The receptor source for this set is a donor aged 50 or older with non-small cell lung cancer.

The rearrangement links TRBV28 to TRBJ1-1; 8 bases match TRBD1. V lost 2 bases to trimming and J lost 4 bases; unmatched junction nucleotides: 9. The CDR3 is made up of 16 amino acids. The germline gives CDR1 MDHEN, CDR2 SYDVKM. The CDR3 sequence is CASSLRTGGGSTEAFF. In nucleotides, the CDR3 is TGTGCCAGCAGTTTAAGAACAGGGGGAGGATCCACTGAAGCTTTCTTT.

In this sample, this clonotype is medium-sized. The chain couples TRBV27 to TRBJ1-1; D is possibly TRBD1 (5 bases). V was cut by 8 bases and J by 1 base, with 11 bases left in between. This CDR3 has 13 residues. Germline V gives CDR1 MNHEY, CDR2 SMNVEV (reference sequence). The CDR3 DNA sequence: TGTGCCAGCTGTAAGGGGCCGAACACTGAAGCTTTCTTT. Translation: CASCKGPNTEAFF.

This clonotype was counted at least ten times. The chain couples TRBV20-1 to TRBJ1-5, with a tentative D call TRBD1 (5 bases). The CDR3 consists of 13 residues. The ends were cut back, 5 bases at V and 7 bases at J, with 15 bases in the middle. From germline, CDR1 is DFQATT and CDR2 SNEGSKA (reference sequence). The CDR3 DNA is TGCAGTGCTCCCCGGGGCGACGGGCAGCCCCAGCATTTT. It yields the protein CSAPRGDGQPQHF.

This sequence joins TRBV6-2 or TRBV6-3 and TRBJ1-3; D uncertain. The germline gives CDR1 MNHEY, CDR2 SVGEGT. Trimming removed 5 bases at V and 3 bases at J, with 14 bases between. The CDR3 is 15 amino acids. For the CDR3, the DNA is TGTGCCAGCAGTGAACTAGGAGAAGGTGGAAACACCATATATTTT. Protein sequence: CASSELGEGGNTIYF.

This clonotype was picked up many times. V is TRBV6-5 and J is TRBJ2-1; D perhaps matches TRBD2 (5 bases). This CDR3 contains 12 residues. Per germline, CDR1 MNHEY and CDR2 SVGAGI. Trimming took off 2 bases at V and 6 bases at J, with 5 bases between the two ends. The CDR3: CASSYSGNEQFF. The CDR3 DNA follows: TGTGCCAGCAGTTACAGCGGCAATGAGCAGTTCTTC.

This clonotype was detected ten times or more. The gene calls are TRBV28 and TRBJ1-2, with 8 bases aligning to TRBD1. The CDR3 contains 15 residues. Trimming took 4 bases from V and 6 from J; bases not matched to a gene: 10. Germline CDR1 and CDR2: MDHEN and SYDVKM. CDR3 in DNA: TGTGCCAGCAGTTCAGGGGGCGCGCCCAAAAATGGCTACACCTTC. It encodes CASSSGGAPKNGYTF.

This clonotype was recorded many times. V is TRBV9 and J is TRBJ2-5; TRBD1 or TRBD2 may be the D gene (5 bases each). The germline CDR1 and CDR2 sequences are SGDLS and YYNGEE. V lost 4 bases, J lost 4 bases, and 17 bases lay in between. CDR3 length equals 15 residues. The DNA of the CDR3 is TGTGCCAGCAGCCCTCCTTTGGGGGATCTAGAGACCCAGTACTTC. Translated, it gives CASSPPLGDLETQYF.

For this clonotype: A much larger clone lies a single base off, so this may be a read error. The CDR3 loop reads CSATDLGSISYEQCF. Written as DNA, the CDR3 is TGCAGTGCGACCGACCTCGGGAGTATCTCCTACGAGCAGTGCTTC. The rearrangement links TRBV20-1 to TRBJ2-7, with TRBD2 as a possible D gene (6 bases). This CDR3 spans 15 amino acids. Germline V gene sequence: CDR1 DFQATT, CDR2 SNEGSKA (reference sequence).

This chain connects TRBV19 to TRBJ2-5; D uncertain. Trimming pared 1 base from V and 10 bases from J, leaving 7 bases between. Germline loops: CDR1 LNHDA, CDR2 SQIVND (reference sequence). This CDR3 contains 11 residues. CDR3 DNA sequence: TGTGCCAGTAGTATAGGCGCGGTCCAGTACTTC. Its translation is CASSIGAVQYF.